The rows below give T cell receptor beta chains drawn from one sample of a study of T cells in Graves' hyperthyroidism and ophthalmopathy. TCRdb used MiXCR to reprocess the multiplex PCR reads, holding one entry per CDR3 protein. The table has 540,000 or so distinct CDR3 sequences, roughly 46% seen once. The sequenced sample consisted of peripheral blood or thyroid tissue (not recorded which). These receptors came from an adult woman with Graves' disease, either hyperthyroidism or ophthalmopathy (not recorded which). Both conserved end residues are part of each CDR3. The order of the fields is V gene, J gene, D gene, clone size, CDR3 protein, CDR3 DNA. A D gene is named only where the DNA matches it firmly. Size is omitted from some rows. Given values are once, few, many or a class for expanded clones.

v_gene: TRBV6-5
j_gene: TRBJ1-2
d_gene: -
abundance: many
CDR3aa: CASSYGANYGYTF
CDR3nt: TGTGCCAGCAGTTACGGGGCCAACTATGGCTACACCTTC

v_gene: TRBV29-1
j_gene: TRBJ2-7
d_gene: -
abundance: -
CDR3aa: CSVVEGAYEQYF
CDR3nt: TGCAGCGTTGTTGAGGGGGCCTACGAGCAGTACTTC

v_gene: TRBV12-3/TRBV12-4
j_gene: TRBJ2-5
d_gene: -
abundance: -
CDR3aa: CASSSLPTRSETQYF
CDR3nt: TGTGCCAGCAGTTCCCTCCCGACTAGGTCAGAGACCCAGTACTTC

v_gene: TRBV5-1
j_gene: TRBJ1-1
d_gene: -
abundance: many
CDR3aa: CASSLTGRTNTEAFF
CDR3nt: TGCGCCAGCAGCCTTACAGGGAGGACGAACACTGAAGCTTTCTTT

v_gene: TRBV5-1
j_gene: TRBJ2-6
d_gene: -
abundance: -
CDR3aa: CASSFWSGANALTF
CDR3nt: TGCGCCAGCAGCTTTTGGTCTGGGGCCAACGCCCTGACTTTC

v_gene: TRBV19
j_gene: TRBJ2-6
d_gene: TRBD1
abundance: -
CDR3aa: CASNDRDSGANVLTF
CDR3nt: TGTGCCAGTAACGACAGGGACTCTGGGGCCAACGTCCTGACTTTC

v_gene: TRBV20-1
j_gene: TRBJ2-1
d_gene: -
abundance: -
CDR3aa: CSARAQGGYNEQFF
CDR3nt: TGCAGTGCTAGAGCCCAGGGGGGATATAATGAGCAGTTCTTC

v_gene: TRBV10-3
j_gene: TRBJ1-2
d_gene: TRBD1
abundance: few
CDR3aa: CAISDGDSYGYTF
CDR3nt: TGTGCCATCAGTGACGGGGACAGCTATGGCTACACCTTC

v_gene: TRBV15
j_gene: TRBJ1-4
d_gene: -
abundance: -
CDR3aa: CATSRDGGLNEKLFF
CDR3nt: TGTGCCACCAGCAGGGACGGGGGGCTTAATGAAAAACTGTTTTTT

v_gene: TRBV7-9
j_gene: TRBJ1-2
d_gene: -
abundance: many
CDR3aa: CASRLAVSGYTF
CDR3nt: TGTGCCAGCAGGTTGGCAGTTAGTGGCTACACCTTC

v_gene: TRBV9
j_gene: TRBJ1-2
d_gene: -
abundance: -
CDR3aa: CASRGAGWKDYGYTF
CDR3nt: TGTGCCAGCAGGGGGGCAGGGTGGAAGGACTATGGCTACACCTTC

v_gene: TRBV10-2
j_gene: TRBJ1-5
d_gene: -
abundance: -
CDR3aa: CASTLSRGRRRNQPQHF
CDR3nt: TGTGCCAGCACCCTTAGTCGGGGCAGACGTCGCAATCAGCCCCAGCATTTT

v_gene: TRBV7-6
j_gene: TRBJ2-7
d_gene: -
abundance: -
CDR3aa: CASSLESGPHEQYF
CDR3nt: TGTGCCAGCAGCTTAGAATCAGGCCCCCACGAGCAGTACTTC

v_gene: TRBV15
j_gene: TRBJ1-3
d_gene: -
abundance: -
CDR3aa: CATSRDRSSGGAGNTIYF
CDR3nt: TGTGCCACCAGCAGAGATAGGTCGAGCGGGGGCGCGGGAAACACCATATATTTT

v_gene: TRBV3-1
j_gene: TRBJ2-7
d_gene: TRBD2
abundance: many
CDR3aa: CASSRPGTSVHEQYF
CDR3nt: TGTGCCAGCAGCCGCCCCGGGACTAGTGTCCACGAGCAGTACTTC

v_gene: TRBV15
j_gene: TRBJ1-5
d_gene: TRBD1
abundance: once
CDR3aa: CATSRGTGLIYNQPQHF
CDR3nt: TGTGCCACCAGCAGAGGGACAGGGCTAATATACAATCAGCCCCAGCATTTT

v_gene: TRBV6-6
j_gene: TRBJ1-6
d_gene: -
abundance: many
CDR3aa: CASSYNDNSPLHF
CDR3nt: TGTGCCAGCAGTTATAATGACAATTCACCCCTCCACTTT

v_gene: TRBV25-1
j_gene: TRBJ1-1
d_gene: -
abundance: few
CDR3aa: CASTRQFEAFF
CDR3nt: TGTGCCAGTACTAGACAGTTTGAAGCTTTCTTT

v_gene: TRBV28
j_gene: TRBJ2-7
d_gene: -
abundance: few
CDR3aa: CASRLRDPAYEQYF
CDR3nt: TGTGCCAGCAGACTCCGGGACCCAGCCTACGAGCAGTACTTC

v_gene: TRBV7-8
j_gene: TRBJ2-2
d_gene: -
abundance: many
CDR3aa: CASSPRVPSGELFF
CDR3nt: TGTGCCAGCAGCCCAAGGGTACCAAGCGGGGAGCTGTTTTTT

v_gene: TRBV29-1
j_gene: TRBJ2-7
d_gene: -
abundance: -
CDR3aa: CSVGLSGPYEQYF
CDR3nt: TGCAGCGTTGGGTTGTCAGGGCCCTACGAGCAGTACTTC

v_gene: TRBV29-1
j_gene: TRBJ1-2
d_gene: -
abundance: -
CDR3aa: CSVEKGSSSYTF
CDR3nt: TGCAGCGTTGAAAAGGGGTCGTCTAGTTACACCTTC

v_gene: TRBV6-5
j_gene: TRBJ1-2
d_gene: -
abundance: -
CDR3aa: CASSPSSSGGYTF
CDR3nt: TGTGCCAGCAGCCCTTCCTCTTCAGGGGGCTACACCTTC

v_gene: TRBV5-4
j_gene: TRBJ1-3
d_gene: -
abundance: -
CDR3aa: CASSPGPENTIYF
CDR3nt: TGCGCCAGCAGCCCGGGACCCGAGAACACCATATATTTT

v_gene: TRBV2
j_gene: TRBJ1-6
d_gene: -
abundance: -
CDR3aa: CASLELPSPLHF
CDR3nt: TGTGCCAGCTTGGAGCTGCCTTCACCCCTCCACTTT

v_gene: TRBV5-1
j_gene: TRBJ2-7
d_gene: -
abundance: many
CDR3aa: CASSSGTGNYEQYF
CDR3nt: TGCGCCAGCAGCTCCGGGACTGGGAACTACGAGCAGTACTTC

v_gene: TRBV19
j_gene: TRBJ2-5
d_gene: -
abundance: many
CDR3aa: CASSIPPGPQYF
CDR3nt: TGTGCCAGTAGTATCCCCCCAGGCCCCCAGTACTTC

v_gene: TRBV7-9
j_gene: TRBJ2-5
d_gene: -
abundance: -
CDR3aa: CASSFFSGEETQYF
CDR3nt: TGTGCCAGCAGCTTCTTTTCAGGGGAAGAGACCCAGTACTTC

v_gene: TRBV7-8
j_gene: TRBJ2-7
d_gene: TRBD1
abundance: many
CDR3aa: CASSLRTGLFNEQYF
CDR3nt: TGTGCCAGCAGCCTGAGGACAGGGTTATTCAACGAGCAGTACTTC

v_gene: TRBV24-1
j_gene: TRBJ1-5
d_gene: -
abundance: -
CDR3aa: CATSDGLTVSNQPQHF
CDR3nt: TGTGCCACCAGTGATGGGCTGACAGTCTCCAATCAGCCCCAGCATTTT

v_gene: TRBV19
j_gene: TRBJ1-1
d_gene: -
abundance: -
CDR3aa: CASSLTVENTEAFF
CDR3nt: TGTGCCAGTAGCCTCACCGTGGAGAACACTGAAGCTTTCTTT

v_gene: TRBV10-3
j_gene: TRBJ1-2
d_gene: -
abundance: -
CDR3aa: CAISGDGTRSYGYTF
CDR3nt: TGTGCCATCAGTGGAGACGGGACTAGATCCTATGGCTACACCTTC

v_gene: TRBV18
j_gene: TRBJ2-7
d_gene: -
abundance: few
CDR3aa: CASSPGTAWMQYF
CDR3nt: TGTGCCAGCTCACCGGGGACGGCTTGGATGCAGTACTTC

v_gene: TRBV2
j_gene: TRBJ1-5
d_gene: TRBD1
abundance: many
CDR3aa: CASSDGTGSNQPQHF
CDR3nt: TGTGCCAGCAGTGACGGGACAGGATCTAACCAGCCCCAGCATTTT

v_gene: TRBV5-8
j_gene: TRBJ1-2
d_gene: TRBD1
abundance: many
CDR3aa: CASSFYRGNNYGYTF
CDR3nt: TGTGCCAGCAGCTTTTACAGGGGTAATAACTATGGCTACACCTTC

v_gene: TRBV20-1
j_gene: TRBJ2-7
d_gene: TRBD1
abundance: -
CDR3aa: CSAVRDSWEQYF
CDR3nt: TGCAGTGCTGTAAGGGACAGTTGGGAGCAGTACTTC

v_gene: TRBV7-9
j_gene: TRBJ2-5
d_gene: TRBD1
abundance: -
CDR3aa: CASSTDRTSGQETQYF
CDR3nt: TGTGCCAGCAGCACGGACAGGACCAGTGGGCAAGAGACCCAGTACTTC

v_gene: TRBV30
j_gene: TRBJ1-1
d_gene: -
abundance: many
CDR3aa: CAWEDSDLEAFF
CDR3nt: TGTGCCTGGGAGGACAGTGACCTTGAAGCTTTCTTT

v_gene: TRBV6-6
j_gene: TRBJ2-5
d_gene: -
abundance: -
CDR3aa: CASSFPRGRVRDQYF
CDR3nt: TGTGCCAGCAGTTTTCCGCGGGGCAGGGTGAGGGACCAGTACTTC

v_gene: TRBV27
j_gene: TRBJ1-1
d_gene: -
abundance: many
CDR3aa: CASSLSIPEDTEAFF
CDR3nt: TGTGCCAGCAGTTTATCTATCCCGGAGGACACTGAAGCTTTCTTT

v_gene: TRBV7-2
j_gene: TRBJ1-2
d_gene: -
abundance: -
CDR3aa: CASSLNPNYGYTF
CDR3nt: TGTGCCAGCAGCCTGAACCCTAACTATGGCTACACCTTC

v_gene: TRBV20-1
j_gene: TRBJ2-2
d_gene: -
abundance: few
CDR3aa: CSASEGTDVGELFF
CDR3nt: TGCAGTGCCTCGGAAGGGACGGATGTCGGGGAGCTGTTTTTT

v_gene: TRBV12-3/TRBV12-4
j_gene: TRBJ2-5
d_gene: TRBD1
abundance: many
CDR3aa: CASARDRGQETQYF
CDR3nt: TGTGCCAGCGCCCGGGACAGGGGTCAAGAGACCCAGTACTTC

v_gene: TRBV7-2
j_gene: TRBJ1-2
d_gene: -
abundance: once
CDR3aa: CASSLMAGVYGYTF
CDR3nt: TGTGCCAGCAGCTTAATGGCGGGAGTCTATGGCTACACCTTC

v_gene: TRBV11-2
j_gene: TRBJ1-5
d_gene: TRBD1
abundance: few
CDR3aa: CASSLAAKGANQPQHF
CDR3nt: TGTGCCAGCAGCTTAGCGGCAAAGGGGGCGAATCAGCCCCAGCATTTT

v_gene: TRBV29-1
j_gene: TRBJ1-1
d_gene: -
abundance: -
CDR3aa: CSQDRWGNTEAFF
CDR3nt: TGCAGCCAAGATCGTTGGGGGAACACTGAAGCTTTCTTT

v_gene: TRBV7-9
j_gene: TRBJ2-7
d_gene: -
abundance: many
CDR3aa: CASTSSTSAGNFAYEQYF
CDR3nt: TGTGCCAGCACCTCATCCACAAGTGCGGGCAATTTTGCCTACGAGCAGTACTTC

v_gene: TRBV11-2
j_gene: TRBJ2-5
d_gene: -
abundance: -
CDR3aa: CASSRGDETQYF
CDR3nt: TGTGCCAGCTCACGGGGTGATGAGACCCAGTACTTC

v_gene: TRBV11-2
j_gene: TRBJ1-4
d_gene: -
abundance: -
CDR3aa: CASSLDDHFNEKLFF
CDR3nt: TGTGCCAGCAGCTTAGATGACCACTTTAATGAAAAACTGTTTTTT

v_gene: TRBV7-6
j_gene: TRBJ1-1
d_gene: -
abundance: -
CDR3aa: CASSQTVYTEAFF
CDR3nt: TGTGCCAGCAGCCAGACAGTGTACACTGAAGCTTTCTTT

v_gene: TRBV7-2
j_gene: TRBJ2-3
d_gene: -
abundance: few
CDR3aa: CASSLAGTSTDTQYF
CDR3nt: TGTGCCAGCAGCTTGGCGGGAACTAGCACAGATACGCAGTATTTT

v_gene: TRBV24-1
j_gene: TRBJ2-7
d_gene: TRBD1
abundance: -
CDR3aa: CATSEASGGHEQYF
CDR3nt: TGTGCCACCAGTGAGGCTTCAGGGGGCCACGAGCAGTACTTC

v_gene: TRBV6-5
j_gene: TRBJ1-1
d_gene: -
abundance: many
CDR3aa: CASSNPWENTEAFF
CDR3nt: TGTGCCAGCAGTAACCCCTGGGAGAACACTGAAGCTTTCTTT

v_gene: TRBV6-5
j_gene: TRBJ1-5
d_gene: -
abundance: many
CDR3aa: CASSPRQVSNQPQHF
CDR3nt: TGTGCCAGCAGTCCCCGCCAAGTCAGCAATCAGCCCCAGCATTTT

v_gene: TRBV25-1
j_gene: TRBJ2-2
d_gene: TRBD2
abundance: -
CDR3aa: CAWSSELAGVFAGELFF
CDR3nt: TGTGCCTGGAGTTCCGAACTAGCGGGAGTGTTTGCCGGGGAGCTGTTTTTT